This TCR beta chain was recorded in a study of blood T cell repertoires in COVID-19. For the study at large: PBMCs, B-cell-depleted T cells, or T cells were the source of the cDNA or gDNA that made up the material.

Germline loops: CDR1 WNHNN, CDR2 SYGVQD (reference sequence). The CDR3 contains 16 residues. V gave up 3 bases and J gave up 7 bases; unmatched junction bases: 9. In the authors' methods: Researchers report that nucleated cell counts were estimated from reference gene primer amplification. This table comes from immunoSEQ multiplex PCR, and its TCRdb copy is limited to in-frame clones, with some not included. D and trimming were read from the DNA, whereas the V and J calls and clone size are those reported in that table. The sample lists 75,000 to 80,000 clones, around 91% occurring once. The clonotype originates from a human donor in a cohort sampled during active COVID-19. The chain couples TRBV10-1 to TRBJ2-1; 10 bases match TRBD1. Sequencing was done on a sample of peripheral blood. In DNA, the CDR3 is TGCGCCAGCAGTGACCGCGGGACAGGGGCGAGGAATGAGCAGTTCTTC. Protein: CASSDRGTGARNEQFF.